This TCR beta chain was sequenced for a study of blood T cell repertoires in COVID-19. As for the study in general: Spain, Italy and the United States supplied samples that represented acute and convalescent COVID-19. The analysed material was cDNA or gDNA that came from T cells, B-cell-depleted T cells, or PBMCs.

In the authors' methods: For nucleated cells, counts were estimated from reference gene primer amplification. Here immunoSEQ multiplex PCR was the method, and the copy in TCRdb shows in-frame clones only, minus some. V and J calls and clone size follow that table, whereas D and trimming were derived from the DNA. There are 85,000 to 130,000 clones in the sample; roughly 90% occur only once, and around 0.94% lies in the top ten. This CDR3 is built from 15 residues. V was clipped by 4 bases and J by 7 bases; unmatched bases: 5. CDR1 SGHVS and CDR2 FQNEAQ come from the germline V gene. The chain links TRBV7-8 to TRBJ2-1; TRBD1 aligns across 12 bases. This receptor was obtained from a man aged 55 to 70 with acute or convalescent COVID-19. Input material: peripheral blood. The DNA of the CDR3 is TGTGCCAGCAGCTGGGACAGGGGGCTGAGGAATGAGCAGTTCTTC. Its translation is CASSWDRGLRNEQFF.